The entry below describes one T cell receptor (beta chain). Its antigen is not known. Extraction of PBMCs used under 13 ml of fresh peripheral blood. Amplified TCR beta CDR3 regions came from RNA transcripts. When the TCR CDR3 underwent first-round RT-PCR, the HTBI primer set was used. TCRdb independently ran MiXCR on the multiplex PCR reads; one entry per CDR3 protein. Altogether approximately 720,000 distinct CDR3 sequences are present, around 19% being singletons, with the ten largest covering about a sixth. CDR1 and CDR2 (germline): DFQATT, SNEGSKA (reference sequence). Unmatched junction bases numbered 6, after V lost 5 bases and J lost 2 bases. The length of the CDR3 is 14 residues. The data were taken from a study of T cells in Graves' hyperthyroidism and ophthalmopathy. At the level of the study: Peripheral blood draws took place at initial diagnosis, ahead of any treatment. Study results and limitations: It was a median 6.5 months before onset that the model predicted ophthalmopathy. Most clonotypes that expanded in the thyroid above 0.001 also showed up in blood.

The sequence came from a woman between 50 and 59 years old with Graves' hyperthyroidism that later progressed to Graves' ophthalmopathy. The V call is TRBV20-1, the J call TRBJ2-1; 7 bases are shared with TRBD1. Sequenced: blood. CDR3 in amino acids: CSALRQGAYNEQFF. The CDR3 DNA is TGCAGTGCTCTACGACAGGGAGCCTACAATGAGCAGTTCTTC.